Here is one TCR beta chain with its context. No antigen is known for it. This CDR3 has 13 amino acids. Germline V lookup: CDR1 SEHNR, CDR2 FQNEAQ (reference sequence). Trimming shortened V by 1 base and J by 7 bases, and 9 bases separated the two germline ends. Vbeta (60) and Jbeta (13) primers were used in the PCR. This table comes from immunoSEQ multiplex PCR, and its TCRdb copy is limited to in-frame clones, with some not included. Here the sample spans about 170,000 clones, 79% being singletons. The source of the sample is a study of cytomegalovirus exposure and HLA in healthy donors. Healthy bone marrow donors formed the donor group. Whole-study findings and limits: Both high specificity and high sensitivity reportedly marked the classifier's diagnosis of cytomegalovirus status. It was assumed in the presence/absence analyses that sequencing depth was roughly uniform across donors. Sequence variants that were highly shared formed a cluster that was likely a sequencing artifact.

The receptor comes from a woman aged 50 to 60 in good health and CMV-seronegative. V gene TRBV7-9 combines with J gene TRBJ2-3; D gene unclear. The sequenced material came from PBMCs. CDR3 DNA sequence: TGTGCCAGCAGCTTAGATGGCAGGAATACGCAGTATTTT. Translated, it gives CASSLDGRNTQYF.